The rows below give T cell receptor beta chains drawn from one sample of a study of blood T cells in healthy people across ages. TCRdb analysed the 5' RACE reads with MiXCR anew, one entry per CDR3 protein. The profile shows a few hundred thousand distinct CDR3 sequences, about 27% of them singletons. This sample was shared with a second study, whose subject was T cells of mothers and their children.

Sequencing was performed on blood. The source of these receptors is a boy aged 2 to 10 in good health. Both conserved end residues are part of each CDR3. D genes are given only for firm matches. Size is stated for part of the rows, as once, few or many counts, or as a class when the clone is expanded.

j_gene: TRBJ2-4
d_gene: NA
v_gene: TRBV11-2
abundance: few
CDR3aa: CASSLDGLASIQYF
CDR3nt: TGTGCCAGCAGCTTAGACGGCCTAGCGAGCATTCAGTACTTC

j_gene: TRBJ1-2
d_gene: NA
v_gene: TRBV7-9
abundance: NA
CDR3aa: CASSFPGDGYGYTF
CDR3nt: TGTGCCAGCAGCTTCCCAGGGGACGGCTATGGCTACACCTTC

j_gene: TRBJ1-4
d_gene: NA
v_gene: TRBV7-9
abundance: few
CDR3aa: CASSPPQRDNEKLFF
CDR3nt: TGTGCCAGCAGCCCCCCTCAGCGGGATAATGAAAAACTGTTTTTT

j_gene: TRBJ2-7
d_gene: TRBD2
v_gene: TRBV5-1
abundance: few
CDR3aa: CASSIGTSGRDVVYEQYF
CDR3nt: TGCGCCAGCAGCATCGGGACTAGCGGGAGGGATGTGGTCTACGAGCAGTACTTC

j_gene: TRBJ2-1
d_gene: NA
v_gene: TRBV9
abundance: NA
CDR3aa: CASSVGLPYNEQFF
CDR3nt: TGTGCCAGCAGCGTAGGGCTACCTTACAATGAGCAGTTCTTC

j_gene: TRBJ2-4
d_gene: NA
v_gene: TRBV6-5
abundance: few
CDR3aa: CASSNIGENIQYF
CDR3nt: TGTGCCAGCAGTAACATTGGGGAAAACATTCAGTACTTC

j_gene: TRBJ2-1
d_gene: NA
v_gene: TRBV29-1
abundance: NA
CDR3aa: CSVSRDLDYNEQFF
CDR3nt: TGCAGCGTTAGTCGGGACTTGGACTACAATGAGCAGTTCTTC

j_gene: TRBJ1-1
d_gene: NA
v_gene: TRBV6-5
abundance: many
CDR3aa: CASSYGGDTEAFF
CDR3nt: TGTGCCAGCAGTTACGGTGGGGACACTGAAGCTTTCTTT

j_gene: TRBJ2-7
d_gene: TRBD1
v_gene: TRBV6-5
abundance: NA
CDR3aa: CASGDRDEQYF
CDR3nt: TGTGCCAGCGGCGACAGGGACGAGCAGTACTTC

j_gene: TRBJ1-4
d_gene: NA
v_gene: TRBV28
abundance: NA
CDR3aa: CASTETGNEKLFF
CDR3nt: TGTGCCAGCACCGAAACGGGAAATGAAAAACTGTTTTTT

j_gene: TRBJ2-1
d_gene: NA
v_gene: TRBV10-3
abundance: NA
CDR3aa: CAISDLGQSYNEQFF
CDR3nt: TGTGCCATCAGTGATTTAGGACAGAGTTACAATGAGCAGTTCTTC

j_gene: TRBJ2-5
d_gene: NA
v_gene: TRBV7-9
abundance: few
CDR3aa: CASSPRLTVNLQETQYF
CDR3nt: TGTGCCAGCAGCCCCCGTCTGACAGTTAATCTACAAGAGACCCAGTACTTC

j_gene: TRBJ2-6
d_gene: NA
v_gene: TRBV6-6
abundance: NA
CDR3aa: CASSSKGQVPGANVLTF
CDR3nt: TGTGCCAGCAGTTCTAAGGGTCAGGTTCCTGGGGCCAACGTCCTGACTTTC

j_gene: TRBJ2-5
d_gene: NA
v_gene: TRBV20-1
abundance: NA
CDR3aa: CSARYGLSETQYF
CDR3nt: TGCAGTGCTAGATACGGGCTTTCAGAGACCCAGTACTTC

j_gene: TRBJ1-2
d_gene: TRBD1
v_gene: TRBV29-1
abundance: many
CDR3aa: CSARDRVKSYTF
CDR3nt: TGCAGCGCCCGGGACAGGGTAAAGAGCTACACCTTC

j_gene: TRBJ2-7
d_gene: NA
v_gene: TRBV10-3
abundance: few
CDR3aa: CAIGTNEQYF
CDR3nt: TGTGCCATCGGTACGAACGAGCAGTACTTC

j_gene: TRBJ1-2
d_gene: TRBD1
v_gene: TRBV2
abundance: few
CDR3aa: CAIPGTGSYGYTF
CDR3nt: TGTGCCATCCCGGGGACAGGGTCCTATGGCTACACCTTC